A single sample gave rise to the 14 T cell receptor beta chains below, sequenced in a study of somatic mutations in cytotoxic T cells in rheumatoid arthritis. Profiled with immunoSEQ multiplex PCR; TCRdb holds only in-frame clones, not every one. The sample has roughly 2,500 clones; roughly four fifths are singletons. The sample was CD8+ T cells sorted from blood. The receptors stem from a man aged 70-80 years with rheumatoid arthritis.

This clone is a singleton in its sample. A junction end diverges from the germline sequence, so it may reflect a read error. The chain is built from TRBV13 and TRBJ2-7, with 7 bases matching TRBD2. This CDR3 has 13 amino acids. Germline V CDR1 and CDR2: PRHDT, FYEKMQ (reference sequence). In DNA form, the CDR3 reads TGTGCCAGCAGCTTAGGAACCGCGGGACTACCTGTTTTC. Its translation is CASSLGTAGLPVF.

The rearrangement uses TRBV13 and TRBJ2-1, with 7 bases aligning to TRBD1. The germline V gene has CDR1 PRHDT and CDR2 FYEKMQ (reference sequence). The CDR3 loop spans 14 amino acids. With 3 bases clipped from V and 5 bases from J, the junction kept 4 bases outside the gene matches. CDR3 in amino acids: CASSFPTGNNEQFF. The CDR3 DNA is TGTGCCAGCAGCTTCCCGACAGGGAACAATGAGCAGTTCTTC.

The gene calls are TRBV15 and TRBJ2-1; D unclear. The CDR3 length is 14 residues. Germline CDR1 is LNHNV and CDR2 is YYDKDF (reference sequence). Trimming shortened V by 0 bases and J by 8 bases, and 11 bases separated the two germline ends. CDR3 DNA sequence: TGTGCCACCAGCAGAGATCCCGCTGGAGATGAGCAGTTCTTC. This codes for CATSRDPAGDEQFF.

For the CDR3, the DNA is TGTGCCAGCAGTGCCGGTCAGGCCTTAGCCAAAAACATTCAGTACTTC. This gives the protein CASSAGQALAKNIQYF. V and J are TRBV2 and TRBJ2-4, with no clear D. The V end was cut by 4 bases, the J end by 0 bases, with 13 bases between. Germline V lookup: CDR1 SNHLY, CDR2 FYNNEI. The length of the CDR3 is 16 residues.

The V and J genes are TRBV4-1 and TRBJ2-1; D perhaps matches TRBD2 (7 bases). V was trimmed by 3 bases and J by 12 bases, leaving 24 bases between them. The CDR3 contains 16 residues. The germline V gene encodes CDR1 MGHRA and CDR2 YSYEKL. The DNA for the CDR3 is TGCGCCAGCAGCCAGGGGGGAGGGCGGGGGCCGATGGGGCAGTTCTTC. It yields the protein CASSQGGGRGPMGQFF.

The chain carries TRBV9 and TRBJ1-2, with 7 bases identical to TRBD1. CDR3 size: 16 residues. CDR1 is SGDLS and CDR2 is YYNGEE in the germline V gene. V was pared by 4 bases and J by 2 bases, with 11 bases of the junction left unmatched. The CDR3 reads CASSPRPGQSNYGYTF. The CDR3, as DNA: TGTGCCAGCAGCCCAAGGCCGGGACAGAGCAACTATGGCTACACCTTC.

The chain combines TRBV12-5 with TRBJ2-6; TRBD2 aligns across 8 bases. The V and J ends lost 7 bases and 2 bases, in that order; junction bases with no gene match: 4. The CDR3 sequence is 15 residues long. Germline-derived CDR1 and CDR2 are LGHNT and FRNRAP. In nucleotides, the CDR3 is TGTGCTAGTGCACCGGGAGGGACTGGGGCCAACGTCCTGACTTTC. Amino acid sequence: CASAPGGTGANVLTF.

J is TRBJ2-3 and V is TRBV6-4; 8 nucleotides match TRBD1. With V trimmed by 5 bases and J by 4 bases, 8 bases remained unmatched. CDR1 is MRHNA and CDR2 is SNTAGT in the germline V gene. There are 15 residues in the CDR3. The CDR3, as DNA: TGTGCCAGCAGTCCGACAGGGGAGGTTGCAGATACGCAGTATTTT. Translating gives CASSPTGEVADTQYF.

The chain employs TRBV9 and TRBJ2-7, with TRBD1 matching 8 bases. The CDR3 has 15 residues. Germline CDR1 is SGDLS and CDR2 is YYNGEE. Trimming took 0 bases from V and 2 from J; bases not matched to a gene: 4. The CDR3 loop is CASSVAGTGTYEQYF. The CDR3 DNA is TGTGCCAGCAGCGTAGCTGGGACAGGAACCTACGAGCAGTACTTC.

The chain has TRBV10-2 and TRBJ2-7; 9 bases align to TRBD1. Germline V gene sequence: CDR1 WSHSY, CDR2 SAAADI. The CDR3 runs 14 residues. V lost 8 bases and J lost 1; bases outside the gene matches: 6. The CDR3 nucleotides are TGCGCCAGCCGTCAGGACAGGGGTTCCTACGAGCAGTACTTC. Its protein product is CASRQDRGSYEQYF.

The chain carries TRBV2 and TRBJ2-5; 8 bases line up with TRBD1. Germline V gene lookup returns CDR1 SNHLY and CDR2 FYNNEI. The junction had 4 bases not matched to a gene; V was cut back by 6 bases and J by 1 base. This CDR3 has 14 residues. As DNA, the CDR3 is TGTGCCAGCAGCTGGACAGGGCGCCAAGAGACCCAGTACTTC. Its translation: CASSWTGRQETQYF.

This clone was recorded once. This chain links TRBV2 with TRBJ1-2; 8 bases are a match to TRBD1. CDR1 is SNHLY and CDR2 is FYNNEI in the germline V gene. After removal of 8 bases from V and 4 bases from J, the junction contained 9 bases not matched to a gene. This CDR3 is 14 amino acids long. Here the CDR3 reads CASLRGQGLYGYTF. CDR3 sequence (DNA): TGTGCCAGCTTGCGTGGACAGGGCCTCTATGGCTACACCTTC.

The V gene is TRBV28, the J gene TRBJ2-7; 10 positions agree with TRBD1. The CDR3 contains 15 residues. Germline V lookup: CDR1 MDHEN, CDR2 SYDVKM. The trim removed 7 bases at V and 5 bases at J, leaving 11 bases unmatched. The CDR3 is CASTPAGTGAHEQYF. As DNA, the CDR3 is TGTGCCAGCACTCCGGCCGGGACAGGGGCCCACGAGCAGTACTTC.

This clone was seen only once. This chain joins TRBV15 and TRBJ1-6, with D maybe TRBD1 (5 bases). In germline, CDR1 is LNHNV, CDR2 YYDKDF (reference sequence). V was pared by 5 bases and J by 10 bases, with 15 bases between. The CDR3 consists of 14 residues. The CDR3 region is CATSPVQGWSPLHF. Here the CDR3 DNA reads TGTGCCACCAGCCCCGTGCAGGGTTGGTCACCCCTCCACTTT. Filled out from reference TRBV15 and TRBJ1-6, the complete variable domain reads DAMVIQNPRYQVTQFGKPVTLSCSQTLNHNVMYWYQQKSSQAPKLLFHYYDKDFNNEADTPDNFQSRRPNTSFCFLDIRSPGLGDTAMYLCATSPVQGWSPLHFGNGTRLTVT.